These T cell receptor beta chains were read from a single sample in a study of blood T cells in healthy people across ages. TCRdb passed the 5' RACE reads through MiXCR, listing each CDR3 protein once. The table shows hundreds of thousands of distinct CDR3 sequences, with about a third occurring only once. Material for sequencing was blood. These receptors originate from a woman at least 80 years old in good health. The CDR3 runs from the conserved cysteine through the conserved F or W. The D gene is left open where the match is weak. Clone size is given for some rows only: seen once, a few or many times, or a class if the clone is expanded.

v_gene	d_gene	j_gene	abundance	CDR3nt	CDR3aa
TRBV15	NA	TRBJ1-5	few	TGTGCCACCAGCAGGACATCGAGCAATCAGCCCCAGCATTTT	CATSRTSSNQPQHF
TRBV20-1	TRBD2	TRBJ2-4	many	TGCAGTGGGACTAGCATTATGGGTGGGGTTCAGTACTTC	CSGTSIMGGVQYF
TRBV4-3	NA	TRBJ1-1	many	TGCGCCAGCAGCCAGACAGCCAACACTGAAGCTTTCTTT	CASSQTANTEAFF
TRBV20-1	TRBD2	TRBJ2-7	NA	TGCAGTGCCGCCGGGACTAGCGGGCCTGACCAGTACTTC	CSAAGTSGPDQYF
TRBV7-6	TRBD1	TRBJ1-2	many	TGTGCCAGCAGCCACGAGACAGGGACCGGTGGCTACACCTTC	CASSHETGTGGYTF
TRBV5-1	NA	TRBJ2-5	NA	TGCGCCAGCAGCGCCAGGGTCGACTACAATGAGCAGTACTTC	CASSARVDYNEQYF
TRBV5-5	TRBD1	TRBJ1-2	NA	TGTGCCAGCAGCACAAACCCGGGACAGGGCTTCTTCTATGGCTACACCTTC	CASSTNPGQGFFYGYTF
TRBV4-3	NA	TRBJ1-1	NA	TGCGCCAGCAGCCCGTACGGGACCCCGAGCACTGAAGCTTTCTTT	CASSPYGTPSTEAFF
TRBV7-6	NA	TRBJ2-3	many	TGTGCCAGCAGCTTAGAAGCTAGCGGCACAGATACGCAGTATTTT	CASSLEASGTDTQYF
TRBV4-1	TRBD2	TRBJ2-1	many	TGCGCCAGCAGCCACGGCGAGGGACTAGCGGGGGACGAGCAGTTCTTC	CASSHGEGLAGDEQFF
TRBV7-2	NA	TRBJ1-5	few	TGTGCCAGCAGCTCAACAGGGACGGTTCAGCCCCAGCATTTT	CASSSTGTVQPQHF
TRBV7-2	NA	TRBJ1-4	NA	TGTGCCAGCAGCTTAACCCCCACAGGGCCAACTAATGAAAAACTGTTTTTT	CASSLTPTGPTNEKLFF
TRBV5-1	NA	TRBJ2-1	many	TGCGCCAGCAGCTTTTTAATCGACGGTGAGCAGTTCTTC	CASSFLIDGEQFF
TRBV3-1	NA	TRBJ2-7	many	TGTGCCAGCAGCCAAGTCCTCCCGGCTGGCGAGCAGTACTTC	CASSQVLPAGEQYF
TRBV11-2	TRBD2	TRBJ2-5	many	TGTGCCAGCAGCTTACGGGCTAGCGGAGAGACCCAGTACTTC	CASSLRASGETQYF
TRBV2	NA	TRBJ1-6	NA	TGTGCCAGCTGCCCCGAGGCTTCACCCCTCCACTTT	CASCPEASPLHF
TRBV20-1	NA	TRBJ2-7	NA	TGCAGTGCTAGCCCACAGGGCGGTAGGTACGAGCAGTACTTC	CSASPQGGRYEQYF
TRBV7-3	TRBD1	TRBJ2-5	many	TGTGCCAGCAGCCCCGGACAGGGGGCTGCGACCCAGTACTTC	CASSPGQGAATQYF
TRBV6-1	NA	TRBJ2-7	many	TGTGCCAGCAGTGCCCCCGGGACGAAATCCTACGAGCAGTACTTC	CASSAPGTKSYEQYF
TRBV20-1	TRBD2	TRBJ2-1	NA	TGCAGTGCTAGATATAGCGGGAAAGGTGCCTACAATGAGCAGTTCTTC	CSARYSGKGAYNEQFF
TRBV12-3/TRBV12-4	TRBD1	TRBJ1-6	NA	TGTGCCAGCAGTTTGGCGGACAGGGTTAATTCACCCCTCCACTTT	CASSLADRVNSPLHF
TRBV7-2	TRBD2	TRBJ2-5	many	TGTGCCAGCAGCCCGGGACTAGCGGTGATCGGGACCCAGTACTTC	CASSPGLAVIGTQYF
TRBV20-1	NA	TRBJ2-1	NA	TGCAGTGCGAGGGCCTCCTACAATGAGCAGTTCTTC	CSARASYNEQFF
TRBV4-2	TRBD2	TRBJ2-1	NA	TGTGCCAGCAGCCAAGCGGGGGGGACTAGCGGGACCGAGCAGTTCTTC	CASSQAGGTSGTEQFF
TRBV2	NA	TRBJ1-2	many	TGTGCCAGCAGTGAGCGGCAGACTAACTATGGCTACACCTTC	CASSERQTNYGYTF
TRBV20-1	NA	TRBJ1-1	NA	TGCAGTGCTAGATGGGACGGAATGAACACTGAAGCTTTCTTT	CSARWDGMNTEAFF
TRBV30	TRBD1	TRBJ1-2	many	TGTGCCTACGGGACAGGGGGCGACTATGGCTACACCTTC	CAYGTGGDYGYTF
TRBV6-1	TRBD1	TRBJ1-2	few	TGTGCCAGCAGTCGAACGGGACAGGACGGGGGAAACTATGGCTACACCTTC	CASSRTGQDGGNYGYTF
TRBV15	TRBD1	TRBJ2-2	NA	TGTGCCACCAGCAGGAACCGGGACAGGGGCGTTCGGGAGCTGTTTTTT	CATSRNRDRGVRELFF
TRBV10-3	NA	TRBJ1-5	many	TGTGCCACGAGGGGGGAAAATCAGCCCCAGCATTTT	CATRGENQPQHF
TRBV7-8	NA	TRBJ1-1	few	TGTGCCAGCAGCTCATTCGCGGACCACACTGAAGCTTTCTTT	CASSSFADHTEAFF
TRBV29-1	TRBD1	TRBJ2-3	many	TGCAGCGTTGAAGAATGGCGGACAGGGAATGGAGATACGCAGTATTTT	CSVEEWRTGNGDTQYF
TRBV12-3/TRBV12-4	TRBD2	TRBJ2-7	NA	TGTGCCAGCAGTTACCGGGGGGGCATCGAGCAGTACTTC	CASSYRGGIEQYF
TRBV10-3	NA	TRBJ1-6	many	TGTGCCATCAGTGAGTCGACTCGAGGAGATAATTCACCCCTCCACTTT	CAISESTRGDNSPLHF
TRBV20-1	TRBD2	TRBJ2-1	many	TGCAGTGCTAGAGATCTCCTACTAGCGGGCCCCTACAATGAGCAGTTCTTC	CSARDLLLAGPYNEQFF
TRBV7-8	TRBD1	TRBJ1-5	few	TGTGCCAGCAGCCTTATGGACAGGCTTAATCAGCCCCAGCATTTT	CASSLMDRLNQPQHF
TRBV10-3	TRBD2	TRBJ2-3	many	TGTGCCATCAGTGGTAGCGGGGGGCTGACAGATACGCAGTATTTT	CAISGSGGLTDTQYF
TRBV5-1	TRBD1	TRBJ2-1	many	TGCGCCAGCAGCTTGTCTTTGGGGACAGGGCCCTACAATGAGCAGTTCTTC	CASSLSLGTGPYNEQFF
TRBV20-1	NA	TRBJ2-3	many	TGCAGTGCGTCGGCTAGCGCCACGAGCACAGATACGCAGTATTTT	CSASASATSTDTQYF
TRBV4-1	TRBD2	TRBJ2-7	few	TGCGCCAGCAGCCAAGACCTTACTAGCGGGAGAATGTACGAGCAGTACTTC	CASSQDLTSGRMYEQYF
TRBV6-2/TRBV6-3	NA	TRBJ2-3	NA	TGTGCCGGCTCCGTACAGCCCGGCCCGCAGTATTTT	CAGSVQPGPQYF
TRBV7-9	NA	TRBJ1-5	NA	TGTGCCAGCAGCATAGGGCCCAGGAGCAAACAGCCCCAGCATTTT	CASSIGPRSKQPQHF
TRBV11-2	NA	TRBJ2-3	many	TGTGCCAGCAGCTTAGACCCCCCATTGGGCACAGATACGCAGTATTTT	CASSLDPPLGTDTQYF
TRBV20-1	NA	TRBJ2-5	many	TGCAGTGCGGGGGCGGGGTCCATCCAAGAGACCCAGTACTTC	CSAGAGSIQETQYF
TRBV20-1	NA	TRBJ1-1	many	TGCAGTGCTTTGTTGTGGGGGAGGGGAACTGAAGCTTTCTTT	CSALLWGRGTEAFF
TRBV29-1	NA	TRBJ2-7	NA	TGCAGCGTTTACGAGGGATACGAGCAGTACTTC	CSVYEGYEQYF
TRBV5-1	NA	TRBJ1-1	many	TGCGCCAGCAGCTTCCGGAGGGGTTCAGCTGAAGCTTTCTTT	CASSFRRGSAEAFF
TRBV10-3	NA	TRBJ2-7	many	TGTGCCATCAGTTCTTACTCTGACGAGCAGTACTTC	CAISSYSDEQYF
TRBV29-1	TRBD1	TRBJ1-2	many	TGCAGCGTTGGGGGGACAGGCACGGACTATGGCTACACCTTC	CSVGGTGTDYGYTF
TRBV5-1	NA	TRBJ1-4	few	TGCGCCAGCAGCTTGAGGAGACAGAATGCAACTAATGAAAAACTGTTTTTT	CASSLRRQNATNEKLFF
TRBV10-3	TRBD1	TRBJ2-7	many	TGTGCCATCAGCAGACAGGGGGCCCCCTACGAGCAGTACTTC	CAISRQGAPYEQYF
TRBV20-1	TRBD1	TRBJ1-2	NA	TGCAGTGCTACCCTACCGGGACAGGGGAGCCACTATGGCTACACCTTC	CSATLPGQGSHYGYTF
TRBV4-3	NA	TRBJ2-7	NA	TGCGCCAGCAGCCAAGGAGTACGGGCCGGATACGAGCAGTACTTC	CASSQGVRAGYEQYF
TRBV30	NA	TRBJ1-3	NA	TGTGCCTGGAGTGTCCTACCGACAGGCTCTGGAAACACCATATATTTT	CAWSVLPTGSGNTIYF
TRBV18	NA	TRBJ1-4	NA	TGTGCCAGCTCACCACGTGGGACGGATGAAAAACTGTTTTTT	CASSPRGTDEKLFF
TRBV7-2	NA	TRBJ2-7	NA	TGTGCCAGCAGCTTAGGAGGGGCAGTCTCCTACGAGCAGTACTTC	CASSLGGAVSYEQYF